The clone carrying this T cell receptor (beta chain) has just a few counts. Its cognate antigen is unknown. The data belong to a study of vaccination effects on CD4 cells after COVID-19. Produced via immunoSEQ multiplex PCR; TCRdb's table is partial and in-frame only. The sample holds about 24,000 clones; about 70% are singletons and the top ten take roughly 8%. CDR3 length equals 16 residues. Looked up from germline, CDR1 is SGHRS and CDR2 is YFSETQ. Trimming at V came to 2 bases and at J to 2 bases, leaving 4 bases not matched to a gene. ViraFEST used viral peptide pools to expand antigen-specific CD4+ T cells before sequencing. Isolation of CD4+ T cells took place after about 10 days of culture. Subjects were given two BNT162b2 or mRNA-1273 vaccine doses.

The receptor was isolated from a human donor who received a COVID-19 vaccine. Sequences were derived from CD4+ T cells from PBMCs cultured with SARS-CoV-2 spike peptides, sampled after COVID-19 vaccination. The chain links TRBV5-1 to TRBJ2-2; 9 nucleotides agree with TRBD2. The CDR3 nucleotides are TGCGCCAGCAGCTTTTTAGCGGGAGATAACACCGGGGAGCTGTTTTTT. It specifies CASSFLAGDNTGELFF. The whole variable domain, remainder taken from reference TRBV5-1 and TRBJ2-2, is KAGVTQTPRYLIKTRGQQVTLSCSPISGHRSVSWYQQTPGQGLQFLFEYFSETQRNKGNFPGRFSGRQFSNSRSEMNVSTLELGDSALYLCASSFLAGDNTGELFFGEGSRLTVL.